A selection of T cell receptor beta chains follows, all from one sample in a study of shared clonotypes between healthy human individuals. Sequencing used immunoSEQ multiplex PCR; TCRdb keeps in-frame clones, though not all of them. The table shows 300,000 or so clones, with around two thirds occurring only once. Sequencing was done on a sample of memory CD4+ T cells sorted from blood. The receptor source for this set is a man under 40 in good health. CDR3s include the opening cysteine and the closing phenylalanine or tryptophan. A D gene is named only where the DNA matches it firmly. Not all rows give a size; the values are once, few, many and, for expanded clones, a class.

v_call: TRBV29-1
clone_size: once
d_call: .
j_call: TRBJ2-6
cdr3_aa: CSVVFPLAGANVLTF
cdr3_nt: TGCAGCGTTGTATTCCCTCTTGCTGGGGCCAACGTCCTGACTTTC

v_call: TRBV7-6
clone_size: .
d_call: .
j_call: TRBJ2-3
cdr3_aa: CASSLHGEDLTDTQYF
cdr3_nt: TGTGCCAGCAGCTTACACGGGGAGGACCTCACAGATACGCAGTATTTT

v_call: TRBV5-1
clone_size: .
d_call: TRBD2
j_call: TRBJ2-5
cdr3_aa: CPSNGLAGGPLGGETQYF
cdr3_nt: TGCCCCAGCAACGGACTAGCGGGAGGGCCACTAGGGGGGGAGACCCAGTACTTC

v_call: TRBV18
clone_size: .
d_call: .
j_call: TRBJ2-2
cdr3_aa: CASSPLLWTGELFF
cdr3_nt: TGTGCCAGCTCACCCCTCCTATGGACCGGGGAGCTGTTTTTT

v_call: TRBV19
clone_size: .
d_call: .
j_call: TRBJ1-1
cdr3_aa: CASSIGRDIPNTEAFF
cdr3_nt: TGTGCCAGTAGTATAGGGCGGGACATTCCTAACACTGAAGCTTTCTTT

v_call: TRBV5-6
clone_size: once
d_call: .
j_call: TRBJ2-3
cdr3_aa: CASSSRAPPDTQYF
cdr3_nt: TGTGCCAGCAGCTCTCGGGCCCCACCAGATACGCAGTATTTT

v_call: TRBV5-1
clone_size: .
d_call: .
j_call: TRBJ1-1
cdr3_aa: CASSLAKRGEAFF
cdr3_nt: TGCGCCAGCAGCTTGGCCAAGAGGGGCGAAGCTTTCTTT

v_call: TRBV19
clone_size: .
d_call: TRBD1
j_call: TRBJ2-7
cdr3_aa: CASFTGTVISYEQYF
cdr3_nt: TGTGCCAGTTTCACCGGGACAGTGATCTCCTACGAGCAGTACTTC

v_call: TRBV5-4
clone_size: few
d_call: .
j_call: TRBJ2-5
cdr3_aa: CASSLDSQETQYF
cdr3_nt: TGTGCCAGCAGCTTGGACAGCCAAGAGACCCAGTACTTC

v_call: TRBV30
clone_size: .
d_call: .
j_call: TRBJ1-2
cdr3_aa: CAWSERGNYGYTF
cdr3_nt: TGTGCCTGGAGCGAGCGGGGGAACTATGGCTACACCTTC

v_call: TRBV18
clone_size: .
d_call: .
j_call: TRBJ1-4
cdr3_aa: CASSRGAGEKLFF
cdr3_nt: TGTGCCAGCTCACGGGGGGCAGGAGAAAAACTGTTTTTT

v_call: TRBV5-1
clone_size: .
d_call: .
j_call: TRBJ2-7
cdr3_aa: CASSALAAYEQYF
cdr3_nt: TGCGCCAGCAGCGCACTAGCTGCCTACGAGCAGTACTTC

v_call: TRBV7-2
clone_size: .
d_call: .
j_call: TRBJ1-5
cdr3_aa: CASSLSNGQPQHF
cdr3_nt: TGTGCCAGCAGCTTGAGTAACGGTCAGCCCCAGCATTTT

v_call: TRBV19
clone_size: .
d_call: .
j_call: TRBJ1-5
cdr3_aa: CASSPGSQSGQPQHF
cdr3_nt: TGTGCCAGTAGCCCAGGGTCCCAATCAGGACAGCCCCAGCATTTT

v_call: TRBV10-3
clone_size: few
d_call: .
j_call: TRBJ1-2
cdr3_aa: CAIRGRTNYGYTF
cdr3_nt: TGTGCCATCAGAGGACGGACTAACTATGGCTACACCTTC

v_call: TRBV19
clone_size: .
d_call: .
j_call: TRBJ1-1
cdr3_aa: CASSIPNQNTEAFF
cdr3_nt: TGTGCCAGTAGTATTCCGAACCAGAACACTGAAGCTTTCTTT

v_call: TRBV27
clone_size: .
d_call: .
j_call: TRBJ1-2
cdr3_aa: CASSFTPNNNYGYTF
cdr3_nt: TGTGCCAGCAGTTTCACCCCGAACAATAACTATGGCTACACCTTC

v_call: TRBV5-8
clone_size: .
d_call: .
j_call: TRBJ1-2
cdr3_aa: CASSYSANYGYTF
cdr3_nt: TGTGCCAGCAGCTACTCGGCTAACTATGGCTACACCTTC

v_call: TRBV9
clone_size: .
d_call: TRBD2
j_call: TRBJ2-1
cdr3_aa: CASSLSGSTNEQFF
cdr3_nt: TGTGCCAGCAGCTTGAGCGGGAGCACGAATGAGCAGTTCTTC

v_call: TRBV9
clone_size: .
d_call: TRBD2
j_call: TRBJ2-7
cdr3_aa: CASSPQLAGHEQYF
cdr3_nt: TGTGCCAGCAGCCCACAACTAGCGGGGCACGAGCAGTACTTC

v_call: TRBV14
clone_size: .
d_call: TRBD2
j_call: TRBJ2-7
cdr3_aa: CASSHPLAGSYEQYF
cdr3_nt: TGTGCCAGCAGCCATCCGCTAGCGGGGTCCTACGAGCAGTACTTC

v_call: TRBV9
clone_size: .
d_call: .
j_call: TRBJ2-2
cdr3_aa: CASSVEMAGELFF
cdr3_nt: TGTGCCAGCAGCGTCGAGATGGCCGGGGAGCTGTTTTTT

v_call: TRBV4-3
clone_size: once
d_call: TRBD1
j_call: TRBJ2-3
cdr3_aa: CASSLGTASTDTQYF
cdr3_nt: TGCGCCAGCAGCCTTGGGACAGCTAGCACAGATACGCAGTATTTT

v_call: TRBV6-6
clone_size: once
d_call: .
j_call: TRBJ1-1
cdr3_aa: CASSYAENTEAFF
cdr3_nt: TGTGCCAGCAGTTATGCAGAGAACACTGAAGCTTTCTTT

v_call: TRBV10-1
clone_size: .
d_call: .
j_call: TRBJ2-7
cdr3_aa: CASSEGAGQTYEQYF
cdr3_nt: TGCGCCAGCAGTGAGGGAGCGGGACAAACCTACGAGCAGTACTTC

v_call: TRBV7-8
clone_size: .
d_call: TRBD1
j_call: TRBJ2-7
cdr3_aa: CASSGGDRGWDEQYF
cdr3_nt: TGTGCCAGCAGCGGAGGTGACAGGGGATGGGACGAGCAGTACTTC

v_call: TRBV15
clone_size: .
d_call: .
j_call: TRBJ1-5
cdr3_aa: CATSSLGGQPQHF
cdr3_nt: TGTGCCACCAGCAGTCTCGGGGGACAGCCCCAGCATTTT

v_call: TRBV10-2
clone_size: .
d_call: .
j_call: TRBJ1-5
cdr3_aa: CASSESRVGRKQPQHF
cdr3_nt: TGCGCCAGCAGTGAGTCGAGGGTGGGACGTAAACAGCCCCAGCATTTT

v_call: TRBV14
clone_size: .
d_call: .
j_call: TRBJ1-5
cdr3_aa: CASSQGLASNQPQHF
cdr3_nt: TGTGCCAGCAGCCAAGGACTAGCCTCGAATCAGCCCCAGCATTTT

v_call: TRBV9
clone_size: .
d_call: .
j_call: TRBJ2-3
cdr3_aa: CASSVAGVGTDTQYF
cdr3_nt: TGTGCCAGCAGCGTAGCTGGCGTGGGCACAGATACGCAGTATTTT

v_call: TRBV11-2
clone_size: .
d_call: .
j_call: TRBJ2-5
cdr3_aa: CASSLSGQQETQYF
cdr3_nt: TGTGCCAGCAGCTTAAGCGGGCAGCAAGAGACCCAGTACTTC

v_call: TRBV7-3
clone_size: .
d_call: TRBD2
j_call: TRBJ2-1
cdr3_aa: CASSFVGTTLHNEQFF
cdr3_nt: TGTGCCAGCAGCTTTGTTGGGACTACGCTGCACAATGAGCAGTTCTTC

v_call: TRBV14
clone_size: .
d_call: .
j_call: TRBJ1-1
cdr3_aa: CASSQVLTQAFF
cdr3_nt: TGTGCCAGCAGCCAAGTCCTCACCCAAGCTTTCTTT

v_call: TRBV5-1
clone_size: .
d_call: .
j_call: TRBJ1-4
cdr3_aa: CASSLTGSNEKLFF
cdr3_nt: TGCGCCAGCAGCTTAACAGGGTCGAATGAAAAACTGTTTTTT

v_call: TRBV5-4
clone_size: few
d_call: TRBD1
j_call: TRBJ1-2
cdr3_aa: CASSPGGLAGGYYGYTF
cdr3_nt: TGTGCCAGCAGCCCCGGAGGACTCGCAGGGGGATACTATGGCTACACCTTC

v_call: TRBV7-8
clone_size: .
d_call: TRBD2
j_call: TRBJ2-1
cdr3_aa: CASSGASGSSYNEQFF
cdr3_nt: TGTGCCAGCAGCGGGGCTAGCGGGAGCTCCTACAATGAGCAGTTCTTC

v_call: TRBV5-4
clone_size: few
d_call: .
j_call: TRBJ2-2
cdr3_aa: CASSALGNTNTGELFF
cdr3_nt: TGTGCCAGCAGCGCCCTCGGGAACACGAACACCGGGGAGCTGTTTTTT

v_call: TRBV5-4
clone_size: .
d_call: .
j_call: TRBJ2-7
cdr3_aa: CASSFDGGFYEQYF
cdr3_nt: TGTGCCAGCAGCTTTGACGGGGGTTTCTACGAGCAGTACTTC

v_call: TRBV10-1
clone_size: .
d_call: TRBD2
j_call: TRBJ2-1
cdr3_aa: CASSEKGLRNEQFF
cdr3_nt: TGCGCCAGCAGTGAGAAGGGACTAAGGAATGAGCAGTTCTTC

v_call: TRBV25-1
clone_size: .
d_call: .
j_call: TRBJ2-5
cdr3_aa: CASSESGETQYF
cdr3_nt: TGTGCCAGCAGTGAATCAGGGGAGACCCAGTACTTC

v_call: TRBV7-8
clone_size: .
d_call: .
j_call: TRBJ1-1
cdr3_aa: CASRHTDVGMNTEAFF
cdr3_nt: TGTGCCAGCCGACACACGGACGTTGGGATGAACACTGAAGCTTTCTTT

v_call: TRBV27
clone_size: .
d_call: .
j_call: TRBJ1-5
cdr3_aa: CASSLSITRGLRPQHF
cdr3_nt: TGTGCCAGCAGTTTATCGATTACAAGGGGTTTGAGGCCCCAGCATTTT

v_call: TRBV5-4
clone_size: few
d_call: .
j_call: TRBJ2-2
cdr3_aa: CASSLYNRGGAGELFF
cdr3_nt: TGTGCCAGCAGCTTGTATAACAGGGGGGGAGCCGGGGAGCTGTTTTTT

v_call: TRBV27
clone_size: .
d_call: .
j_call: TRBJ2-7
cdr3_aa: CASSFAPSREQYF
cdr3_nt: TGTGCCAGCAGTTTCGCCCCCTCCCGAGAGCAGTACTTC

v_call: TRBV18
clone_size: .
d_call: .
j_call: TRBJ1-2
cdr3_aa: CASSPSAVSFGYTF
cdr3_nt: TGTGCCAGCTCACCGTCGGCAGTTTCTTTTGGCTACACCTTC

v_call: TRBV18
clone_size: .
d_call: TRBD1
j_call: TRBJ2-7
cdr3_aa: CASSPERQGAYEQYF
cdr3_nt: TGTGCCAGCTCACCCGAGCGACAGGGGGCCTACGAGCAGTACTTC